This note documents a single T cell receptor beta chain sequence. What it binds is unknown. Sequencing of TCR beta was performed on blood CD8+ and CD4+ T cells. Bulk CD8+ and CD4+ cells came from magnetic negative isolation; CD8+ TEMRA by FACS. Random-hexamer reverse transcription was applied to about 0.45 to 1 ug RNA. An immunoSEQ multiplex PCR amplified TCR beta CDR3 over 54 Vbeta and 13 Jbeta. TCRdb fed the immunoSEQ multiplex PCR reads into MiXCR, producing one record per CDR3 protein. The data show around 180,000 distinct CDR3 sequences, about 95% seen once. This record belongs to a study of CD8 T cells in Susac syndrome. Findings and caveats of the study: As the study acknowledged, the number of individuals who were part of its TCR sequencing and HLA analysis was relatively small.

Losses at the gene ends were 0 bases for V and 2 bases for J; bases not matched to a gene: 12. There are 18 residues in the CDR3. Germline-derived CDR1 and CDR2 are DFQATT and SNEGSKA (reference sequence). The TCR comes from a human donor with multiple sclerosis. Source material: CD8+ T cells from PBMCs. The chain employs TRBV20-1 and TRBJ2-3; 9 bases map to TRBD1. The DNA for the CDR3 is TGCAGTGCTAGAGATCTCGACCGCCGGGACAGGGTCACAGATACGCAGTATTTT. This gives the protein CSARDLDRRDRVTDTQYF.